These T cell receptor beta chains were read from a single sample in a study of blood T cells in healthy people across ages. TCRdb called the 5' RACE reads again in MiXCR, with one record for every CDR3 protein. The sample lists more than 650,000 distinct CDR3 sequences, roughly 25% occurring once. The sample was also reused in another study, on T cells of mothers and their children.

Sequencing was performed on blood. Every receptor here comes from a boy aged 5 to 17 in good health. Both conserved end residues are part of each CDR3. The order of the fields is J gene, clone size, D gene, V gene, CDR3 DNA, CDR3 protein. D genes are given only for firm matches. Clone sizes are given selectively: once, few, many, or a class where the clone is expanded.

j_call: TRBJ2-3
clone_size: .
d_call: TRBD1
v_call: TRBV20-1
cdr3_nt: TGCAGTGCTAGAGATCAGCTTAGACAGGGCGGCACAGATACGCAGTATTTT
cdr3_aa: CSARDQLRQGGTDTQYF

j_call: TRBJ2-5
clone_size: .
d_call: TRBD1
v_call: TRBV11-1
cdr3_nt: TGTGCCAGCAGGGGCGACAGGGGAAAGACCCAGTACTTC
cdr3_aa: CASRGDRGKTQYF

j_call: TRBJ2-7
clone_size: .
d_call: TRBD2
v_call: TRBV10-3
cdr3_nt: TGTGCCATCAGGCGGACTAGCGGGGGTCACTTCTACGAGCAGTACTTC
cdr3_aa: CAIRRTSGGHFYEQYF

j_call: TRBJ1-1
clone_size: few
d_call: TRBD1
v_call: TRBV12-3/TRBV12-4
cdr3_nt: TGTGCCAGCAGCCGGACAGGGGGGTCCGCTGAAGCTTTCTTT
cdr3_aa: CASSRTGGSAEAFF

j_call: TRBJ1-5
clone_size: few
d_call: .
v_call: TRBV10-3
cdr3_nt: TGTGCCATCAGTGAAAGGACCTCTTCAGGTCAGCCCCAGCATTTT
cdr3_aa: CAISERTSSGQPQHF

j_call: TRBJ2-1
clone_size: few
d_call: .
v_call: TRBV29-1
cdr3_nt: TGCAGCGTTCAAGGCAGGGTGGGTTACAATGAGCAGTTCTTC
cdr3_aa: CSVQGRVGYNEQFF

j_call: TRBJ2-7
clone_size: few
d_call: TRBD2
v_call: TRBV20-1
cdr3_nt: TGCAGCTCCGAATGGGAGGGAGAGCAGTACTTC
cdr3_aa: CSSEWEGEQYF

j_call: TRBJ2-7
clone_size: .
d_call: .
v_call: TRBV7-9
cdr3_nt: TGTGCCAGCAGCTTAGCAGGGATCGGCTACGAGCAGTACTTC
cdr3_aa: CASSLAGIGYEQYF

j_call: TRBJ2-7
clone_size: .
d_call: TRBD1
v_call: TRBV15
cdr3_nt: TGTGCCACCAGCAGTGAGGGGGCCGATTCCTACGAGCAGTACTTC
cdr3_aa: CATSSEGADSYEQYF

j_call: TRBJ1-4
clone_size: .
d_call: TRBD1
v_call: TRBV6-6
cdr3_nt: TGTGCCAGCTGGGGACAGCCCGGGGAAAAACTGTTTTTT
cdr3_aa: CASWGQPGEKLFF

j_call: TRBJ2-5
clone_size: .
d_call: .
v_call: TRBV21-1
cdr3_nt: TGTGCCAGCAGGGCGGGGCAGGGGGGTGGTGAGACCCAGTACTTC
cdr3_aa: CASRAGQGGGETQYF

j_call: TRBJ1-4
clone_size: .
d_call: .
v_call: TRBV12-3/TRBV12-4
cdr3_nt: TGTGCCAGCAGTCAAACTTCGACTAATGAAAAACTGTTTTTT
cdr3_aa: CASSQTSTNEKLFF

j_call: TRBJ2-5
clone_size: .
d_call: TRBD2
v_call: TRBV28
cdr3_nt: TGTGCCAGCAGTACCCTATTTGGTAGCGGGAGAGGAGAGACCCAGTACTTC
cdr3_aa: CASSTLFGSGRGETQYF

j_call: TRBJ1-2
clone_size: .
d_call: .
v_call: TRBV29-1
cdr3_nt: TGCAGCGTTGGACAGGCCTACTATGGCTACACCTTC
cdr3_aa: CSVGQAYYGYTF

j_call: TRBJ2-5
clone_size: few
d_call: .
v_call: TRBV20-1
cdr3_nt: TGCAGTGGAGTGGTACAAGAGACCCAGTACTTC
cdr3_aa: CSGVVQETQYF

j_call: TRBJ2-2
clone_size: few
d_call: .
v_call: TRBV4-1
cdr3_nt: TGCGCCAGCAGCCAAGTCAAGGAAACCGGGGAGCTGTTTTTT
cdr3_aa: CASSQVKETGELFF

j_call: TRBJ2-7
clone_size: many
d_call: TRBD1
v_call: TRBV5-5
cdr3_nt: TGTGCCAGCAGCTGGACCCGGGACAGTTCCTACGAGCAGTACTTC
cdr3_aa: CASSWTRDSSYEQYF

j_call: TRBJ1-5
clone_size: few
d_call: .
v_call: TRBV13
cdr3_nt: TGTGCCAGCAGCTCGAGACGGGCAGGGAGCAATCAGCCCCAGCATTTT
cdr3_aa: CASSSRRAGSNQPQHF

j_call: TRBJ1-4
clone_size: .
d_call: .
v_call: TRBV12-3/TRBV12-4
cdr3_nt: TGTGCCAGCAGTTTGAGCGGCAGGGGTGGTGAAAAACTGTTTTTT
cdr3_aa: CASSLSGRGGEKLFF

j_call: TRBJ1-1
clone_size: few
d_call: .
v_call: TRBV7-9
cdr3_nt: TGTGCCAGCAGCCCCCAGGTAGGTTACGACACTGAAGCTTTCTTT
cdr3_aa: CASSPQVGYDTEAFF

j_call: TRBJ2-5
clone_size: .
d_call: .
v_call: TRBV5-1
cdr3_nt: TGCGCCAGCAGCTTGCAAGGGGAGGAGCAGTACTTC
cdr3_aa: CASSLQGEEQYF

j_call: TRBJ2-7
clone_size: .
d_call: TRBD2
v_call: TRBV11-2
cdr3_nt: TGTGCCAGCAGCTTTTCGAGACTAGCGGGGTACGAGCAGTACTTC
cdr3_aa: CASSFSRLAGYEQYF